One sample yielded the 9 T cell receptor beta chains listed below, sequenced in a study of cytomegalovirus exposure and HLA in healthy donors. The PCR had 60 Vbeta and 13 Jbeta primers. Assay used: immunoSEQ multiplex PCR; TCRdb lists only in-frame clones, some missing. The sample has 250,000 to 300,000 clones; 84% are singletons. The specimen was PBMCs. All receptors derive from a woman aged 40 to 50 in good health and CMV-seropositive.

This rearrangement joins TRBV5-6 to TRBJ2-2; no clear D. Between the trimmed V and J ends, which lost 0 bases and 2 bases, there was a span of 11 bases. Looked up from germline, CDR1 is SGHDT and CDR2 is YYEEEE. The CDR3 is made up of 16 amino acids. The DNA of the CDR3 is TGTGCCAGCAGCTTGGGGTCGCTATTTAACACCGGGGAGCTGTTTTTT. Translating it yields CASSLGSLFNTGELFF.

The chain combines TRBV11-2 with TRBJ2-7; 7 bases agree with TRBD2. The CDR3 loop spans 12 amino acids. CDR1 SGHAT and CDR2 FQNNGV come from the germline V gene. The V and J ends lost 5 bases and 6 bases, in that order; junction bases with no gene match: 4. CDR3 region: CASSMTSSEQYF. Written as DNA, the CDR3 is TGTGCCAGCAGCATGACTAGCAGCGAGCAGTACTTC.

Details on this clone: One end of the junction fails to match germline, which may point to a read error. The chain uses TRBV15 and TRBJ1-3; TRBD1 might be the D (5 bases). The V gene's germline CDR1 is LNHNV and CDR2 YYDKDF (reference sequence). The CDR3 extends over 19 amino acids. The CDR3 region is CATSRLGSGRNPSGNTIYF. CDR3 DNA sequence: TGTGCCACCAGCAGACTAGGGTCAGGGCGGAACCCCTCTGGGAACACCATATATTTT.

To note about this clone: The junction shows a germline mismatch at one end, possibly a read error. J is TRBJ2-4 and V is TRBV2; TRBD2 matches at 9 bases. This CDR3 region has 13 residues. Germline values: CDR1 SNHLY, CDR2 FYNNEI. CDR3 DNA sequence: TGTGCCAGCAGTCCATCCTCGCGGGAGGGGACTGACTTC. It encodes CASSPSSREGTDF.

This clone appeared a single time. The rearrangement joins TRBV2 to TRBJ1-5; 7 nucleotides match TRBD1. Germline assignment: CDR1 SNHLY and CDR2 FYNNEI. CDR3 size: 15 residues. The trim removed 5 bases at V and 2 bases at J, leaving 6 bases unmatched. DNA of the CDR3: TGTGCCAGCAGTCTGACAGGGAATGGCAATCAGCCCCAGCATTTT. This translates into CASSLTGNGNQPQHF.

CDR3 DNA: TGTGCCTGGGGGACAGGCACAGATACGCAGTATTTT. Its protein is CAWGTGTDTQYF. This sequence joins TRBV30 and TRBJ2-3, with TRBD1 matching 7 bases. The CDR3 spans 12 residues. From germline, CDR1 is GTSNPN and CDR2 SVGIG (reference sequence). The V gene end was trimmed by 5 bases and the J gene end by 1 base; junction bases not matched to a gene: 0.

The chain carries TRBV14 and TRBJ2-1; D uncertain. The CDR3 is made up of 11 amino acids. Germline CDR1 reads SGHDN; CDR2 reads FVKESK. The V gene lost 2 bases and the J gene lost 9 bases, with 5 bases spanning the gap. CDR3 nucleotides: TGTGCCAGCAGCCAACTCCGTGAGCAGTTCTTC. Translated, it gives CASSQLREQFF.

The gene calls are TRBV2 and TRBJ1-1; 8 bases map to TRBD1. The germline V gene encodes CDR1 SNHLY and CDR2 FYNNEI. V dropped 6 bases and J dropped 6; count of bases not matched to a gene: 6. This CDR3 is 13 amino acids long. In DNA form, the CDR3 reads TGTGCCAGCAGAGCGACAGGGGTGCCTGAAGCTTTCTTT. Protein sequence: CASRATGVPEAFF. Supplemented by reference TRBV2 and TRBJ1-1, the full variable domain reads EPEVTQTPSHQVTQMGQEVILRCVPISNHLYFYWYRQILGQKVEFLVSFYNNEISEKSEIFDDQFSVERPDGSNFTLKIRSTKLEDSAMYFCASRATGVPEAFFGQGTRLTVV.

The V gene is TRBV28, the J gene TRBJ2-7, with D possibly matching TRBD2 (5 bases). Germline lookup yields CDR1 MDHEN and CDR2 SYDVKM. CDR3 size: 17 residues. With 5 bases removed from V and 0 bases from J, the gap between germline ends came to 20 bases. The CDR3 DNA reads TGTGCCAGCAGTAGCGGTTTGTGGGCGCAAAGCTCCTACGAGCAGTACTTC. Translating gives CASSSGLWAQSSYEQYF. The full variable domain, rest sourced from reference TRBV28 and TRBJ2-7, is DVKVTQSSRYLVKRTGEKVFLECVQDMDHENMFWYRQDPGLGLRLIYFSYDVKMKEKGDIPEGYSVSREKKERFSLILESASTNQTSMYLCASSSGLWAQSSYEQYFGPGTRLTVT.